These 18 T cell receptor beta chains were sequenced from one sample in a study of shared clonotypes between healthy human individuals (dated by TCRdb to the early 2020s). Library prep was done by the immunoSEQ multiplex PCR assay. TCRdb provides this immuneACCESS table in a form limited to in-frame rearrangements. Some clones are lacking; in checked studies, under half of them reflect an unresolved V gene, and why the rest are absent is not known. The sample data list some 1 million clones, and under 80% of these were observed just once. The top ten hold approximately 1.5% of the sample. Sequenced input: memory CD4+ T cells sorted from blood. What this sample's cell subset or site label stands for: CD45RA-negative fraction. The receptors stem from a man between 18 and 35 years old in good health.

The chain recombines TRBV28 with TRBJ2-5; D call uncertain. V shed 5 bases and J shed 0 bases, with 13 bases lying between them. The CDR3 has 15 amino acids. Germline loops: CDR1 MDHEN, CDR2 SYDVKM. This chain's CDR3 is CASSTPTRYQETQYF. The CDR3, as DNA: TGTGCCAGCAGTACCCCGACGAGGTACCAAGAGACCCAGTACTTC.

The rearrangement joins TRBV2 to TRBJ2-3; 11 bases map to TRBD2. Per the germline V gene, CDR1 is SNHLY and CDR2 is FYNNEI. The V and J ends lost 9 bases and 3 bases, in that order; junction bases with no gene match: 8. The CDR3 covers 15 residues. CDR3 protein: CASQNIAGGTDTQYF. CDR3 coding DNA: TGTGCCAGTCAGAATATAGCGGGAGGGACAGATACGCAGTATTTT.

The rearrangement uses TRBV19 and TRBJ2-7; D is perhaps TRBD1 (6 bases). The CDR3 is 14 amino acids. V was trimmed by 6 bases and J by 2 bases, leaving 14 bases between them. CDR1 is LNHDA, CDR2 SQIVND, per germline (reference sequence). CDR3 nucleotide sequence: TGTGCCAGTAGGGGAAGGGACACGACCTACGAGCAGTACTTC. It encodes CASRGRDTTYEQYF. Full variable domain (remainder filled in from reference TRBV19 and TRBJ2-7): DGGITQSPKYLFRKEGQNVTLSCEQNLNHDAMYWYRQDPGQGLRLIYYSQIVNDFQKGDIAEGYSVSREKKESFPLTVTSAQKNPTAFYLCASRGRDTTYEQYFGPGTRLTVT.

This chain connects TRBV5-1 to TRBJ2-7; tentative D call: TRBD1 (5 bases). Per germline, CDR1 SGHRS and CDR2 YFSETQ. V lost 4 bases to trimming and J lost 6 bases, with 20 bases between them. CDR3 length: 15 residues. CDR3 in amino acids: CASSPQTAGFGEQYF. CDR3 DNA: TGCGCCAGCAGCCCGCAAACCGCAGGGTTTGGCGAGCAGTACTTC.

The J gene is TRBJ2-7, the V gene TRBV18; possible D gene TRBD1, 6 bases. CDR1 KGHSH and CDR2 LQKENI come from the germline V gene. The CDR3 covers 16 residues. Trimming took off 3 bases at V and 3 bases at J, with 18 bases between the two ends. Here the CDR3 reads CASSPRGFEGGYEQYF. Here the CDR3 DNA reads TGTGCCAGCTCACCGAGAGGTTTCGAAGGGGGCTACGAGCAGTACTTC.

The chain uses TRBV10-2 and TRBJ2-7; tentatively, D is TRBD1 or TRBD2 (5 bases each). The germline V and J ends were trimmed by 2 bases and 1 base, with 9 bases remaining between them. The CDR3 is made up of 14 amino acids. CDR1 and CDR2 (germline): WSHSY, SAAADI. The CDR3 DNA is TGCGCCAGCAGTGAGACCGGGACGTCCTACGAGCAGTACTTC. It is translated as CASSETGTSYEQYF.

As regards this clone: At the DNA level, this CDR3 is encoded by other sequences in the same sample as well. The J gene is TRBJ2-1, the V gene TRBV5-6; the D is unclear. Germline V gene sequence: CDR1 SGHDT, CDR2 YYEEEE. Trimming stripped 3 bases from V and 9 bases from J, with 10 bases between. This CDR3 comprises 12 residues. Here the CDR3 DNA reads TGTGCCAGCAGCTCCCGGGTGGGTGAGCAGTTCTTC. Protein: CASSSRVGEQFF.

V gene TRBV29-1 combines with J gene TRBJ2-7, with 12 bases matching TRBD2. The V and J ends lost 7 bases and 3 bases, in that order; junction bases with no gene match: 4. Germline V lookup: CDR1 SQVTM, CDR2 ANQGSEA. This CDR3 is built from 13 residues. The DNA of the CDR3 is TGCAGCGCCGGACTAGCGGGACACTACGAGCAGTACTTC. Amino acid sequence: CSAGLAGHYEQYF.

This chain joins TRBV2 and TRBJ1-6; 11 bases line up with TRBD1. The germline V gene has CDR1 SNHLY and CDR2 FYNNEI. V gave up 6 bases and J gave up 8 bases; unmatched junction bases: 9. The CDR3 loop spans 16 amino acids. CDR3 sequence: CASSQEGTGGYSPLHF. DNA of the CDR3: TGTGCCAGCAGCCAAGAAGGGACAGGGGGATATTCACCCCTCCACTTT.

This chain connects TRBV7-9 to TRBJ2-2, with 8 bases matching TRBD1. There are 13 residues in the CDR3. Unmatched junction bases numbered 4, after V lost 11 bases and J lost 2 bases. CDR1 is SEHNR, CDR2 FQNEAQ, per germline (reference sequence). This chain's CDR3 is CAGQGLNTGELFF. CDR3 DNA sequence: TGTGCCGGACAGGGCCTAAACACCGGGGAGCTGTTTTTT. The variable domain in full, completed from reference TRBV7-9 and TRBJ2-2, reads DTGVSQNPRHKITKRGQNVTFRCDPISEHNRLYWYRQTLGQGPEFLTYFQNEAQLEKSRLLSDRFSAERPKGSFSTLEIQRTEQGDSAMYLCAGQGLNTGELFFGEGSRLTVL.

This sequence joins TRBV30 and TRBJ1-4; D not certain. Trimming pared 4 bases from V and 8 bases from J, leaving 14 bases between. Germline lookup yields CDR1 GTSNPN and CDR2 SVGIG (reference sequence). The length of the CDR3 is 13 residues. The CDR3 bases are TGTGCCTGGAACCAGGAGCCAAGCGAAAAACTGTTTTTT. It is translated as CAWNQEPSEKLFF.

This chain joins TRBV28 and TRBJ1-4, with 7 bases fitting TRBD1. From germline, CDR1 is MDHEN and CDR2 SYDVKM. The CDR3 runs 15 residues. Trimming at V came to 6 bases and at J to 4 bases, leaving 8 bases not matched to a gene. CDR3 sequence (DNA): TGTGCCAGCAGCCCACCCGGGACAGTTAATGAAAAACTGTTTTTT. Protein sequence: CASSPPGTVNEKLFF. Supplemented by reference TRBV28 and TRBJ1-4, the full variable domain reads DVKVTQSSRYLVKRTGEKVFLECVQDMDHENMFWYRQDPGLGLRLIYFSYDVKMKEKGDIPEGYSVSREKKERFSLILESASTNQTSMYLCASSPPGTVNEKLFFGSGTQLSVL.

The rearrangement joins TRBV10-3 to TRBJ1-2; 12 nucleotides agree with TRBD1. With V trimmed by 3 bases and J by 7 bases, 6 bases remained unmatched. Per germline, CDR1 ENHRY and CDR2 SYGVKD. CDR3 length: 15 amino acids. Written as DNA, the CDR3 is TGTGCCATCAGTGATACAGGGACAGGGGGCGTTGGCTACACCTTC. Translation: CAISDTGTGGVGYTF.

This clone was observed at least ten times. This chain uses TRBV9 with TRBJ2-3; D may be TRBD2 (6 bases). The CDR3 length is 15 residues. Trimming stripped 2 bases from V and 3 bases from J, with 13 bases between. CDR1 and CDR2 (germline): SGDLS, YYNGEE. CDR3 DNA sequence: TGTGCCAGCAGCGTGGCCTCCCTAGCGACAGATACGCAGTATTTT. It encodes CASSVASLATDTQYF.

The gene calls are TRBV28 and TRBJ1-2; no clear D. Per germline, CDR1 MDHEN and CDR2 SYDVKM. The CDR3 contains 13 residues. The V end was cut by 5 bases, the J end by 7 bases, with 14 bases between. This CDR3 is CASSTTQTGGYTF. For the CDR3, the DNA is TGTGCCAGCAGTACTACACAAACTGGTGGCTACACCTTC.

This sequence joins TRBV6-5 and TRBJ2-7, with unresolved D. The CDR3 totals 13 residues. The ends were cut back, 4 bases at V and 1 base at J, with 8 bases in the middle. Germline V gene sequence: CDR1 MNHEY, CDR2 SVGAGI. As DNA, the CDR3 is TGTGCCAGCAGTTTCGCTGGATCCTACGAGCAGTACTTC. Translating gives CASSFAGSYEQYF.

This clone was observed a single time. The V and J genes are TRBV6-1 and TRBJ2-1; 11 positions match TRBD2. Germline V gene sequence: CDR1 MNHNS, CDR2 SASEGT. CDR3 length: 15 residues. With 5 bases clipped from V and 7 bases from J, the junction kept 7 bases outside the gene matches. The CDR3: CASSSRLAGRNEQFF. The CDR3 nucleotides read TGTGCCAGCAGTTCCCGACTAGCGGGGAGGAATGAGCAGTTCTTC.

Concerning this clone: The identical CDR3 is also encoded by other nucleotide sequences in the sample. The chain combines TRBV5-1 with TRBJ1-5; weak D call: TRBD1 (5 bases). The V end was cut by 0 bases, the J end by 0 bases, with 7 bases between. The germline V gene encodes CDR1 SGHRS and CDR2 YFSETQ. The CDR3 contains 15 residues. This CDR3 is CASSLEGYSNQPQHF. The CDR3 DNA follows: TGCGCCAGCAGCTTGGAGGGGTATAGCAATCAGCCCCAGCATTTT.